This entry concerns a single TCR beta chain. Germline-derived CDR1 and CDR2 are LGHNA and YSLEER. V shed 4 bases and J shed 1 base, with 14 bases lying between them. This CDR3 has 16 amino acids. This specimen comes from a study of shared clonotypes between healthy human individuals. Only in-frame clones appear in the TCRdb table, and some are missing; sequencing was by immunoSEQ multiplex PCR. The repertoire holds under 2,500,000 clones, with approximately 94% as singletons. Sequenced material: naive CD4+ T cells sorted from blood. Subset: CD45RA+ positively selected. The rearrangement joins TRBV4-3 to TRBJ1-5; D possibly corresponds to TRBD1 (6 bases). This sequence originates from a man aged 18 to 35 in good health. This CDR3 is CASSRGLGASNQPQHF. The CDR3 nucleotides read TGCGCCAGCAGCCGCGGATTGGGGGCGAGCAATCAGCCCCAGCATTTT.